These 10 T cell receptor beta chains originate from one sample sequenced in a study of cytomegalovirus exposure and HLA in healthy donors. Assay used: immunoSEQ multiplex PCR; TCRdb lists only in-frame clones, some missing. This sample yields about 140,000 clones, of which around 90% are seen a single time; 6.5% to 8.5% belongs to the top ten. Material for sequencing was PBMCs. The receptors were gathered from a woman between 18 and 29 years old in good health and CMV-seropositive.

This sequence joins TRBV5-1 and TRBJ2-3; 10 nucleotides line up with TRBD2. The CDR3 spans 16 residues. Trimming cost V 4 bases and J 4 bases; bases outside gene matches: 9. CDR1 and CDR2 (germline): SGHRS, YFSETQ. The CDR3 is CASSLSLAGVSDTQYF. The CDR3 nucleotides are TGCGCCAGCAGCCTTAGTCTAGCGGGAGTATCAGATACGCAGTATTTT.

The rearrangement uses TRBV5-1 and TRBJ2-1, with TRBD2 matching over 10 bases. Germline loops: CDR1 SGHRS, CDR2 YFSETQ. The trim removed 2 bases at V and 2 bases at J, leaving 1 base unmatched. The CDR3 contains 15 residues. The CDR3 loop reads CASSFTSGTYNEQFF. DNA for the CDR3: TGCGCCAGCAGCTTCACTAGCGGGACCTACAATGAGCAGTTCTTC.

With regard to this clone: The junction departs from the called germline gene at one end, perhaps through a read error. The V gene is TRBV6-6, the J gene TRBJ1-5, with a weak D call TRBD1 (6 bases). This CDR3 is 13 amino acids long. Germline V lookup: CDR1 MNHNY, CDR2 SVGAGI (reference sequence). The CDR3 region is CASSYSITGPSNF. CDR3 DNA: TGTGCCAGCAGTTACTCGATAACAGGGCCCTCGAATTTT.

The chain uses TRBV19 and TRBJ2-5; D not certain. The CDR3 has 14 residues. The germline V gene has CDR1 LNHDA and CDR2 SQIVND (reference sequence). Trimming took off 6 bases at V and 5 bases at J, with 16 bases between the two ends. The CDR3 DNA reads TGTGCCAGTAGCGATACGGGTTCAAGGGAGACCCAGTACTTC. It encodes CASSDTGSRETQYF.

This chain uses TRBV19 with TRBJ1-1; D perhaps matches TRBD1 (5 bases). This CDR3 has 17 residues. Germline CDR1 is LNHDA and CDR2 is SQIVND (reference sequence). With 3 bases removed from V and 4 bases from J, the gap between germline ends came to 21 bases. CDR3 protein: CASSIKSSAVQGTEAFF. The CDR3 DNA sequence: TGTGCCAGTAGTATTAAGAGTAGTGCCGTTCAGGGCACTGAAGCTTTCTTT.

J is TRBJ1-3 and V is TRBV4-2, with no clear D. Germline lookup yields CDR1 LGHNA and CDR2 YNFKEQ. V lost 2 bases and J 2 bases, leaving 4 bases between the germline ends. This CDR3 spans 13 amino acids. In DNA form, the CDR3 reads TGTGCCAGCAGCCAACAAACTGGAAACACCATATATTTT. Translating it yields CASSQQTGNTIYF.

This sequence joins TRBV7-3 and TRBJ1-4; D is uncertain. Trimming cost V 1 base and J 5 bases, with 5 bases left between them. There are 13 residues in the CDR3. Germline V gene data show CDR1 as SGHTA and CDR2 as FQGTGA. The CDR3 loop reads CASSLRENEKLFF. The CDR3 DNA sequence: TGTGCCAGCAGCTTAAGGGAGAATGAAAAACTGTTTTTT. The whole variable domain, filled in from reference TRBV7-3 and TRBJ1-4, reads GAGVSQTPSNKVTEKGKYVELRCDPISGHTALYWYRQSLGQGPEFLIYFQGTGAADDSGLPNDRFFAVRPEGSVSTLKIQRTERGDSAVYLCASSLRENEKLFFGSGTQLSVL.

The J gene is TRBJ2-1, the V gene TRBV6-5; D perhaps matches TRBD2 (7 bases). The CDR3 totals 15 residues. Trimming shortened V by 0 bases and J by 10 bases, and 16 bases separated the two germline ends. Germline CDR1 reads MNHEY; CDR2 reads SVGAGI. The CDR3 region has the DNA TGTGCCAGCAGTTACTCCCTTTCCGGGGGGCTCGAGCAGTTCTTC. Its protein product is CASSYSLSGGLEQFF.

The rearrangement uses TRBV4-2 and TRBJ1-5; D gene uncertain. The CDR3 spans 15 residues. The germline CDR1 and CDR2 sequences are LGHNA and YNFKEQ. V was pared by 0 bases and J by 5 bases, with 11 bases between. CDR3 residues: CASSQDGRRDQPQHF. The CDR3 DNA sequence: TGTGCCAGCAGCCAAGATGGACGGCGGGATCAGCCCCAGCATTTT.

The genes are TRBV14 and TRBJ2-3; 8 nucleotides match TRBD2. CDR1 and CDR2 from the germline V gene are SGHDN and FVKESK. Trimming took 0 bases from V and 2 from J; bases not matched to a gene: 7. CDR3 length equals 17 residues. CDR3 in amino acids: CASSQEAQRGSTDTQYF. The DNA for the CDR3 is TGTGCCAGCAGCCAAGAGGCCCAGCGGGGGTCCACAGATACGCAGTATTTT.